This entry lists 17 T cell receptor beta chains sequenced from one sample in a study of long-term antiretroviral therapy in people with HIV. Survey level was the resolution at which the v3.0 immunoSEQ assay ran. Assay used: immunoSEQ multiplex PCR; TCRdb lists only in-frame clones, some missing. The repertoire consists of 25,000 to 35,000 clones, with just under 95% occurring once and the leading ten covering more than 3%. Source: unsorted PBMCs, taken 5.3 years after starting antiretroviral therapy. Receptors were obtained from a man aged 50 to 60 with HIV.

The chain links TRBV6-1 to TRBJ1-5; TRBD1 aligns across 9 bases. The CDR3 loop spans 15 amino acids. In germline, CDR1 is MNHNS, CDR2 SASEGT. After removal of 6 bases from V and 2 bases from J, the junction contained 5 bases not matched to a gene. The CDR3 spells CASRQGASGNQPQHF. CDR3 bases: TGTGCCAGCAGACAGGGGGCAAGTGGCAATCAGCCCCAGCATTTT.

The chain carries TRBV4-1 and TRBJ2-1, with TRBD2 identical over 16 bases. The CDR3 is 15 residues long. Germline V gene sequence: CDR1 MGHRA, CDR2 YSYEKL. V shed 5 bases, J shed 10 bases, and the junction held 5 bases outside the gene matches. The CDR3 protein is CASSAGTSGGDEQFF. The CDR3 DNA reads as TGCGCCAGCAGCGCGGGGACTAGCGGGGGGGACGAGCAGTTCTTC.

The rearrangement uses TRBV6-4 and TRBJ2-7, with a tentative D call TRBD1 (6 bases). Germline V CDR1 and CDR2: MRHNA, SNTAGT. The CDR3 consists of 14 residues. Between the trimmed V and J ends, which lost 6 bases and 2 bases, there was a span of 14 bases. CDR3 sequence reads: CASRAGRGAYEQYF. In nucleotides, the CDR3 is TGTGCCAGCAGAGCCGGCAGGGGAGCCTACGAGCAGTACTTC.

V and J are TRBV5-1 and TRBJ2-3; 7 bases match TRBD1. CDR3 length: 15 residues. V lost 0 bases and J lost 1; bases outside the gene matches: 2. Germline V gives CDR1 SGHRS, CDR2 YFSETQ. CDR3 nucleotides: TGCGCCAGCAGCTTGGAGGGGGCGGGCACAGATACGCAGTATTTT. This encodes CASSLEGAGTDTQYF.

This rearrangement joins TRBV6-6 to TRBJ2-7; D may be TRBD1 (6 bases). The CDR3 extends over 15 amino acids. V dropped 2 bases and J dropped 6 bases, with 17 bases sitting between them. Germline values: CDR1 MNHNY, CDR2 SVGAGI (reference sequence). The CDR3 spells CASSYQPTGGSEQYF. The CDR3 region has the DNA TGTGCCAGCAGTTACCAACCGACAGGAGGATCCGAGCAGTACTTC.

In DNA form, the CDR3 reads TGTGCCAGCAGTGAAGCTACAGGGTGGGGTGATGAAAAACTGTTTTTT. Amino acids: CASSEATGWGDEKLFF. V and J are TRBV6-1 and TRBJ1-4, with a possible D match to TRBD1 (6 bases). Between the trimmed V and J ends, which lost 0 bases and 6 bases, there was a span of 14 bases. Germline-derived CDR1 and CDR2 are MNHNS and SASEGT. The CDR3 contains 16 residues.

The chain couples TRBV30 to TRBJ2-1, with 10 positions matching TRBD1. J gave up 5 bases and V 2 bases, and 15 bases lay outside the gene matches. The CDR3 consists of 18 residues. Germline V gives CDR1 GTSNPN, CDR2 SVGIG (reference sequence). CDR3: CAWSKFRGTGEPHNEQFF. The CDR3, as DNA: TGTGCCTGGAGTAAGTTCCGAGGGACAGGGGAACCCCACAATGAGCAGTTCTTC. The complete variable domain, with remaining parts taken from reference TRBV30 and TRBJ2-1, reads SQTIHQWPATLVQPVGSPLSLECTVEGTSNPNLYWYRQAAGRGLQLLFYSVGIGQISSEVPQNLSASRPQDRQFILSSKKLLLSDSGFYLCAWSKFRGTGEPHNEQFFGPGTRLTVL.

Notes on this clone: Distinct nucleotide sequences in the sample also encode this CDR3. The chain couples TRBV27 to TRBJ2-2; D is uncertain. CDR1 is MNHEY, CDR2 SMNVEV, per germline (reference sequence). Trimming cost V 8 bases and J 3 bases, with 7 bases left between them. The CDR3 has 12 amino acids. CDR3 sequence reads: CASSYYTGELFF. The CDR3 DNA sequence: TGTGCCAGCTCTTATTACACCGGGGAGCTGTTTTTT.

The J gene is TRBJ1-4, the V gene TRBV11-2; tentative D call: TRBD1 (5 bases). V was pared by 3 bases and J by 4 bases, with 12 bases between. The germline V gene encodes CDR1 SGHAT and CDR2 FQNNGV. The CDR3 has 15 amino acids. The CDR3 DNA reads TGTGCCAGCAGCTTTGGGACGGCCCTTAATGAAAAACTGTTTTTT. This codes for CASSFGTALNEKLFF.

The J gene is TRBJ1-3, the V gene TRBV6-5, with no clear D. Germline assignment: CDR1 MNHEY and CDR2 SVGAGI. CDR3 length: 13 residues. Trimming shortened V by 6 bases and J by 0 bases, and 6 bases separated the two germline ends. The CDR3 nucleotides are TGTGCCAGCAGCGCTACCTCTGGAAACACCATATATTTT. Residues: CASSATSGNTIYF.

This chain joins TRBV21-1 and TRBJ2-7. TRBV21-1 is described as a pseudogene. CDR3 length: 17 residues. The CDR3 reads CASSKGGASRVAYEQYF. The CDR3 nucleotides read TGTGCCAGCAGCAAAGGGGGGGCATCCAGGGTTGCCTACGAGCAGTACTTC.

The chain is built from TRBV29-1 and TRBJ2-5; TRBD1 or TRBD2 may be the D gene (7 bases each). The CDR3 runs 13 residues. CDR1 and CDR2 from the germline V gene are SQVTM and ANQGSEA. V dropped 5 bases and J dropped 9 bases, with 19 bases sitting between them. The CDR3 coding sequence is TGCAGCGTTCAGGGGGAGGGCGTGGTGGCCCAGTACTTC. As protein: CSVQGEGVVAQYF.

This sequence joins TRBV11-2 and TRBJ2-3; a weak D match, TRBD1 (5 bases). The CDR3 totals 14 residues. The V end was cut by 8 bases, the J end by 0 bases, with 12 bases between. Germline V gene lookup returns CDR1 SGHAT and CDR2 FQNNGV. CDR3 sequence (DNA): TGTGCCAGCTTAGGGGCAGCCAGCACAGATACGCAGTATTTT. Its translation is CASLGAASTDTQYF. Supplemented by reference TRBV11-2 and TRBJ2-3, the full variable domain reads EAGVAQSPRYKIIEKRQSVAFWCNPISGHATLYWYQQILGQGPKLLIQFQNNGVVDDSQLPKDRFSAERLKGVDSTLKIQPAKLEDSAVYLCASLGAASTDTQYFGPGTRLTVL.

This clone was detected once. The gene calls are TRBV5-5 and TRBJ1-4, with unresolved D. V lost 5 bases, J lost 0 bases, and 11 bases lay in between. CDR1 is SGHKS, CDR2 YYEKEE, per germline (reference sequence). This CDR3 contains 15 residues. CDR3 sequence reads: CASRSNTATNEKLFF. In DNA form, the CDR3 reads TGTGCCAGCAGATCTAACACAGCAACTAATGAAAAACTGTTTTTT.

The V and J genes are TRBV10-3 and TRBJ2-7; D is unresolved. Germline V gene sequence: CDR1 ENHRY, CDR2 SYGVKD. The length of the CDR3 is 12 residues. Trimming left V 6 bases short and J 7 bases short, with 13 bases between. CDR3 DNA: TGTGCCATCAGCCCTACGGACCGGGAGCAGTACTTC. It translates to CAISPTDREQYF.

Concerning this clone itself: An end of the junction does not agree with germline; a read error may underlie this. CDR3 protein: CAYGDRVHRGAVF. The CDR3 coding sequence is TGTGCCTACGGGGACAGAGTACACCGGGGAGCTGTTTTT. V gene TRBV30 combines with J gene TRBJ2-2, with 7 bases matching TRBD1. The CDR3 sequence is 13 residues long. Germline V gives CDR1 GTSNPN, CDR2 SVGIG (reference sequence).

The rearrangement uses TRBV19 and TRBJ1-1; the D is unclear. CDR1 and CDR2 (germline): LNHDA, SQIVND (reference sequence). Deletions cut 10 bases from V and 8 bases from J, with 17 bases between. The CDR3 runs to 12 residues. As DNA, the CDR3 is TGTGCCACCATGATCGGGGTCCAGGAAGCTTTCTTT. It yields the protein CATMIGVQEAFF.